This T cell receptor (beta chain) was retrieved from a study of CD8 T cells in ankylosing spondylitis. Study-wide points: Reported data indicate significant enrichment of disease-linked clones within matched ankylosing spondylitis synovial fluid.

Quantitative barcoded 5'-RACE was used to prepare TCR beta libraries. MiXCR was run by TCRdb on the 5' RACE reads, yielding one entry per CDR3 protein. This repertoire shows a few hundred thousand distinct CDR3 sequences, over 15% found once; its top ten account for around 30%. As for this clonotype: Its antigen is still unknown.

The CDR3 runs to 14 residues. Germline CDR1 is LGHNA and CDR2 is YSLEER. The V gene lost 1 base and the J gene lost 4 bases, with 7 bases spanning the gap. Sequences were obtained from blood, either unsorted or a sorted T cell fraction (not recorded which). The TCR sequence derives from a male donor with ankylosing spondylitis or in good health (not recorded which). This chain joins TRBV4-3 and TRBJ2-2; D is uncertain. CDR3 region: CASSQVKVTGELFF. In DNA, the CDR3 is TGCGCCAGCAGCCAAGTTAAGGTCACCGGGGAGCTGTTTTTT.